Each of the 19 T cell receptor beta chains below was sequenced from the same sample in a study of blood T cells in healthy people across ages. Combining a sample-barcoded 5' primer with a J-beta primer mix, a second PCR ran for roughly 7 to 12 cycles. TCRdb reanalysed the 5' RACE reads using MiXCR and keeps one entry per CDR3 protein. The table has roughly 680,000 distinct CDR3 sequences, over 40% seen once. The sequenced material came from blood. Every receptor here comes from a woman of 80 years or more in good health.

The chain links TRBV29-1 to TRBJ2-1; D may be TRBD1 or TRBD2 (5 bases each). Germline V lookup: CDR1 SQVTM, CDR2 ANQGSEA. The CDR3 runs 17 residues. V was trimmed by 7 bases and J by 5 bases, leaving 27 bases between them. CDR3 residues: CSAQPSRGLQPDNEQFF. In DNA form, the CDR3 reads TGCAGCGCCCAACCATCCCGGGGCCTACAGCCTGACAATGAGCAGTTCTTC.

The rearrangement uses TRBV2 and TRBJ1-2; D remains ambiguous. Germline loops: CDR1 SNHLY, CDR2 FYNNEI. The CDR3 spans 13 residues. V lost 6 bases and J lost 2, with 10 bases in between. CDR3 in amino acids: CASSGRSNYGYTF. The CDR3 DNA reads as TGTGCCAGCAGCGGGAGGTCGAACTATGGCTACACCTTC.

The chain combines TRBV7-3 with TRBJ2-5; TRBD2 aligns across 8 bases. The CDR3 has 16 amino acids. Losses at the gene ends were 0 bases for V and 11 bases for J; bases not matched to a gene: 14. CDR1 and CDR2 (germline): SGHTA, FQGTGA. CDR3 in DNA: TGTGCCAGCAGCTTAACCATAGCGGGAATAGGGAATGAGCAGTACTTC. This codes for CASSLTIAGIGNEQYF.

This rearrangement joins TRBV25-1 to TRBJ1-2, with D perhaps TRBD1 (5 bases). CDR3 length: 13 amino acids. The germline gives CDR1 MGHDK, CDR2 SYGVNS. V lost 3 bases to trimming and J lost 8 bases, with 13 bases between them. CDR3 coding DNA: TGTGCCAGCAGTGATTTGACAGTTCAAGGCTACACCTTC. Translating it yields CASSDLTVQGYTF.

CDR3 amino acids: CSARELGGGAPQHF. CDR3 nucleotides: TGCAGTGCTAGAGAGTTGGGGGGAGGGGCGCCCCAGCATTTT. The rearrangement joins TRBV20-1 to TRBJ1-5; D possibly corresponds to TRBD1 (5 bases). Germline V gives CDR1 DFQATT, CDR2 SNEGSKA (reference sequence). Trimming cost V 0 bases and J 9 bases, with 15 bases left between them. The CDR3 extends over 14 amino acids.

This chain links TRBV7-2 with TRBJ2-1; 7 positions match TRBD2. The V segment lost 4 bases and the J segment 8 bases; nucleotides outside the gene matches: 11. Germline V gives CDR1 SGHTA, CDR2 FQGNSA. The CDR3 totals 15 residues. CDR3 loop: CASSSEAGRFDEQFF. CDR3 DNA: TGTGCCAGCAGCTCGGAAGCCGGGAGGTTCGATGAGCAGTTCTTC.

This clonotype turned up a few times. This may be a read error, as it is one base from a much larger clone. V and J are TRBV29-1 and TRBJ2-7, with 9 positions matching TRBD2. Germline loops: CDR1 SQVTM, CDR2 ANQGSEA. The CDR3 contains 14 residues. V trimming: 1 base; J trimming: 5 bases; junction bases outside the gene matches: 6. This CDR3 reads CSVEGGLARHEQYF. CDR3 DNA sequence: TGCAGCGTTGAAGGGGGACTAGCAAGACACGAGCAGTACTTC.

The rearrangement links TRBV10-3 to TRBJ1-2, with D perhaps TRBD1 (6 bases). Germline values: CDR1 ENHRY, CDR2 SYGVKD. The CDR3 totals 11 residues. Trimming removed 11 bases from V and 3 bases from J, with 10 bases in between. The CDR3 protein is CAGRTDYGYTF. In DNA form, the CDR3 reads TGTGCCGGACGGACAGACTATGGCTACACCTTC.

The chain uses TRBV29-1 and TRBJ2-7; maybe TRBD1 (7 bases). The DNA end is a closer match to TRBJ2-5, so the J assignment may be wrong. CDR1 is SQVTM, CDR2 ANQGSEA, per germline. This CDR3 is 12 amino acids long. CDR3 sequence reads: CSGYRGGETQYF. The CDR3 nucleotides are TGCAGCGGTTACAGGGGAGGAGAGACCCAGTACTTC.

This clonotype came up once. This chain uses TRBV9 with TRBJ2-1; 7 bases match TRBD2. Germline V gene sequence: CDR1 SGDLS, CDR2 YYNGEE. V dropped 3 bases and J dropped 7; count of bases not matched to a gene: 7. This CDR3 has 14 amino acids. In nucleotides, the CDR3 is TGTGCCAGCAGCGATGGGGCGGGAGTTAATGAGCAGTTCTTC. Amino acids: CASSDGAGVNEQFF.

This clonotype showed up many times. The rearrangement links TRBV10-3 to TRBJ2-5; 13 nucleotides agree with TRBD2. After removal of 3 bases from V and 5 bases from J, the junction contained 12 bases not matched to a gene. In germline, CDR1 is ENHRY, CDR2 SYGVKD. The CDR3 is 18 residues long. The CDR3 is CAISEGTSGTIRRETQYF. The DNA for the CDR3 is TGTGCCATCAGTGAAGGGACTAGCGGGACCATCCGGAGGGAGACCCAGTACTTC.

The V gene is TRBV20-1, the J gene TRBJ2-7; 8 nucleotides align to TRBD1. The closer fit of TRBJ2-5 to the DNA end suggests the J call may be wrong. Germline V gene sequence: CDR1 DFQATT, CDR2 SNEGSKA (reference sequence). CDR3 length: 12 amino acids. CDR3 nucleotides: TGCAGTGCCCAAGACAGGGGAGAGACCCAGTACTTC. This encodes CSAQDRGETQYF.

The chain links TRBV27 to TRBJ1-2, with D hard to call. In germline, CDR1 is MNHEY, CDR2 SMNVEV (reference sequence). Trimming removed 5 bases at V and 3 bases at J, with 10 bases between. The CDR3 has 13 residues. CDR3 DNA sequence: TGTGCCAGCAGTGTCGGGATTCACTATGGCTACACCTTC. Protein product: CASSVGIHYGYTF.

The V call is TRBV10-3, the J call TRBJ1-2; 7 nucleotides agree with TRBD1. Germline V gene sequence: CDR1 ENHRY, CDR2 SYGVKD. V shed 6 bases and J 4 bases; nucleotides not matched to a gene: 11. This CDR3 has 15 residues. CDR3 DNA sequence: TGTGCCATCAGACCCACAGGGGCTAAGCCCTATGGCTACACCTTC. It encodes CAIRPTGAKPYGYTF.

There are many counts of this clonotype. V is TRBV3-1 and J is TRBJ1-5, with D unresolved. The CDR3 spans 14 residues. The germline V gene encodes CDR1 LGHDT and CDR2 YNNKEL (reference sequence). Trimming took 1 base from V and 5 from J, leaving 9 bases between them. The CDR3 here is CASSQGQLDQPQHF. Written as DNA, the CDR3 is TGTGCCAGCAGCCAAGGGCAACTTGATCAGCCCCAGCATTTT.

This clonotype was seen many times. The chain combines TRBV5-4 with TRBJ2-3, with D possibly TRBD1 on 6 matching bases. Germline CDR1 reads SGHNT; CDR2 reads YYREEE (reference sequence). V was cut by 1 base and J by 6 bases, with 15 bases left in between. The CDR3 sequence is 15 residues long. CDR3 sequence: CASSLRTAGADTQYF. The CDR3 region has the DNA TGTGCCAGCAGCTTGAGGACAGCCGGCGCCGATACGCAGTATTTT.

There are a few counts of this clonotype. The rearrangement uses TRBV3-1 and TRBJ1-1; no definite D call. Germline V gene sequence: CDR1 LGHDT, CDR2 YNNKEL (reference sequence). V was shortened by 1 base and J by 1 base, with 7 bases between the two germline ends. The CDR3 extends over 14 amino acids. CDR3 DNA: TGTGCCAGCAGCCAAGTGGCAGGGAACACTGAAGCTTTCTTT. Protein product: CASSQVAGNTEAFF.

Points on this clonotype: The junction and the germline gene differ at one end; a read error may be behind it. CDR3 sequence reads: CTTSRTPSLGGTGQDEQYF. CDR3 coding DNA: TGTACCACCAGCAGAACTCCATCCCTCGGGGGGACAGGGCAGGACGAGCAGTACTTC. The rearrangement uses TRBV15 and TRBJ2-5; 9 bases align to TRBD1. The J call could be wrong; TRBJ2-7 is a better fit for the DNA end. This CDR3 comprises 19 residues. Per germline, CDR1 LNHNV and CDR2 YYDKDF (reference sequence).

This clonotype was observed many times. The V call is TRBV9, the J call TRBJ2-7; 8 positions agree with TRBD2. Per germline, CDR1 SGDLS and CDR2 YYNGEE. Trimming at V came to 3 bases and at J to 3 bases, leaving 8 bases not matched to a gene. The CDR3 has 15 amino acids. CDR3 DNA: TGTGCCAGCAGCGCCTCGGGAGGGCCCGTCTACGAGCAGTACTTC. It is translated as CASSASGGPVYEQYF.